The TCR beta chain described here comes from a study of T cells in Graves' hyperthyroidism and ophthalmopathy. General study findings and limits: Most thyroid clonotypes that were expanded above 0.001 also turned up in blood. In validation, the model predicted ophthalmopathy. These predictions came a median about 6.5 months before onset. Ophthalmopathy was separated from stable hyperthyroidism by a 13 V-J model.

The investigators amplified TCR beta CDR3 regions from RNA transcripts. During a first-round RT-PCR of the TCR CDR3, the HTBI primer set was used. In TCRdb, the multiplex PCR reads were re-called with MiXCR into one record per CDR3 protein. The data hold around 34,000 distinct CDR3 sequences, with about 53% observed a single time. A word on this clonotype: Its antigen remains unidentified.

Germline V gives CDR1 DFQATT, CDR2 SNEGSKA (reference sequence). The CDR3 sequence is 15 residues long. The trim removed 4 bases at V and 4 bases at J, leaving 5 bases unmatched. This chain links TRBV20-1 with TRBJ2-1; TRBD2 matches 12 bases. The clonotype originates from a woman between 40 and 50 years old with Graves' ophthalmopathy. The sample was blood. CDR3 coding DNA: TGCAGTGCTACTAGCGGGAGGGCCCCTTACAATGAGCAGTTCTTC. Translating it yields CSATSGRAPYNEQFF.